The 13 T cell receptor beta chains given below trace back to one sample, sequenced in a study of blood T cells in healthy people across ages. Alongside a J-beta primer mix, a sample-barcoded 5' primer served in a second PCR lasting roughly 7 to 11 cycles. TCRdb called the 5' RACE reads again in MiXCR, with one record for every CDR3 protein. The sample includes about 680,000 distinct CDR3 sequences, 49% seen only once; the top ten take roughly a third. The sample consisted of blood. The source of these receptors is a woman aged 55 to 70 in good health.

Note on this clonotype: One end of the junction fails to match germline, which may point to a read error. The chain uses TRBV25-1 and TRBJ2-7; D is perhaps TRBD1 (6 bases). CDR1 and CDR2 from the germline V gene are MGHDK and SYGVNS. The CDR3 loop spans 16 amino acids. The CDR3 DNA follows: TGTGCCAGCTGTGAATTTTTAGGGGGAACCTACAATGAGCAGTACTTC. Its protein product is CASCEFLGGTYNEQYF.

A few counts support this clonotype. The J gene is TRBJ2-1, the V gene TRBV5-1; 16 nucleotides line up with TRBD2. V trimming: 0 bases; J trimming: 13 bases; junction bases outside the gene matches: 7. The CDR3 length is 16 residues. Looked up from germline, CDR1 is SGHRS and CDR2 is YFSETQ. CDR3 region: CASSLAGLAGGRHQFF. The CDR3 DNA is TGCGCCAGCAGCTTGGCGGGACTAGCGGGAGGGCGACACCAGTTCTTC.

The chain is built from TRBV6-5 and TRBJ2-1, with 8 bases that match TRBD1. V lost 3 bases to trimming and J lost 9 bases; unmatched junction nucleotides: 7. Germline V gene data show CDR1 as MNHEY and CDR2 as SVGAGI. The CDR3 sequence is 14 residues long. The CDR3 loop reads CASSYPDRESEQFF. Written as DNA, the CDR3 is TGTGCCAGCAGTTATCCGGACAGGGAGAGTGAGCAGTTCTTC.

This clonotype has just a few counts. This chain uses TRBV7-2 with TRBJ2-1, with D perhaps TRBD1 (5 bases). The V end lost 2 bases, the J end lost 7 bases, and 9 bases lay between the germline ends. The CDR3 has 13 amino acids. The germline CDR1 and CDR2 sequences are SGHTA and FQGNSA. CDR3 loop: CASSLYRSNEQFF. The CDR3 nucleotides are TGTGCCAGCAGCTTATACAGGAGTAATGAGCAGTTCTTC. Full variable domain (remainder filled in from reference TRBV7-2 and TRBJ2-1): GAGVSQSPSNKVTEKGKDVELRCDPISGHTALYWYRQSLGQGLEFLIYFQGNSAPDKSGLPSDRFSAERTGGSVSTLTIQRTQQEDSAVYLCASSLYRSNEQFFGPGTRLTVL.

V usage is TRBV20-1 and J usage is TRBJ1-1; 7 nucleotides line up with TRBD1. Germline CDR1 reads DFQATT; CDR2 reads SNEGSKA (reference sequence). The CDR3 has 15 amino acids. The J segment lost 1 base and the V segment lost 6 bases, leaving 11 bases of the junction unmatched. The CDR3 loop reads CSASDPGQSNTEAFF. The CDR3 coding sequence is TGCAGTGCCAGCGACCCGGGACAGTCGAACACTGAAGCTTTCTTT.

The chain recombines TRBV29-1 with TRBJ1-1; 9 bases are shared with TRBD1. V lost 6 bases and J lost 1; bases outside the gene matches: 9. This CDR3 has 15 amino acids. The V gene's germline CDR1 is SQVTM and CDR2 ANQGSEA. The CDR3 DNA reads as TGCAGCGTACAATACAGGGGGCGCGGGAACACTGAAGCTTTCTTT. Encoded protein: CSVQYRGRGNTEAFF.

The table lists this clonotype with many counts. The V call is TRBV29-1, the J call TRBJ2-3, with 14 bases fitting TRBD2. The J segment lost 3 bases and the V segment lost 2 bases, leaving 16 bases of the junction unmatched. Per the germline V gene, CDR1 is SQVTM and CDR2 is ANQGSEA. The CDR3 sequence is 20 residues long. The CDR3 loop is CSVEFLRGLAGVRGTDTQYF. Here the CDR3 DNA reads TGCAGCGTTGAATTCCTTAGGGGACTAGCGGGAGTAAGGGGGACAGATACGCAGTATTTT.

The rearrangement uses TRBV29-1 and TRBJ2-7; 9 positions match TRBD2. Trimming at V came to 7 bases and at J to 3 bases, leaving 7 bases not matched to a gene. CDR1 and CDR2 from the germline V gene are SQVTM and ANQGSEA. The CDR3 length is 13 residues. CDR3 in DNA: TGCAGCGACGCGGGAGGGTGGTTCTACGAGCAGTACTTC. Translating gives CSDAGGWFYEQYF.

The genes are TRBV5-1 and TRBJ2-4, with TRBD2 identical over 7 bases. The DNA end is a closer match to TRBJ2-5, so the J assignment may be wrong. This CDR3 spans 14 amino acids. CDR1 SGHRS and CDR2 YFSETQ come from the germline V gene. The CDR3 bases are TGCGCCAGCAGCACCGGACTAGTTCAAGAGACCCAGTACTTC. This codes for CASSTGLVQETQYF.

CDR3 sequence (DNA): TGCAGCGTTCGGGACGGTCAGGGGGACGAAGCTTTCTTT. As protein: CSVRDGQGDEAFF. The V and J genes are TRBV29-1 and TRBJ1-1; 7 bases line up with TRBD1. CDR3 size: 13 residues. V lost 5 bases and J lost 8; bases outside the gene matches: 11. In germline, CDR1 is SQVTM, CDR2 ANQGSEA.

A few counts support this clonotype. This chain connects TRBV7-2 to TRBJ2-1, with TRBD2 identical over 11 bases. This CDR3 is built from 18 residues. Germline V lookup: CDR1 SGHTA, CDR2 FQGNSA. V was clipped by 4 bases and J by 4 bases; unmatched bases: 12. CDR3 loop: CASSSRLAGYLLYNEQFF. Here the CDR3 DNA reads TGTGCCAGCAGCTCAAGACTAGCGGGGTACTTATTATACAATGAGCAGTTCTTC.

The chain is built from TRBV14 and TRBJ2-3; no definite D call. The CDR3 sequence is 16 residues long. Per germline, CDR1 SGHDN and CDR2 FVKESK. The V end lost 1 base, the J end lost 2 bases, and 13 bases lay between the germline ends. In nucleotides, the CDR3 is TGTGCCAGCAGCCAAGCCTCACTACCCCTCACAGATACGCAGTATTTT. This gives the protein CASSQASLPLTDTQYF.

Many counts were recorded for this clonotype. V usage is TRBV29-1 and J usage is TRBJ1-2; 8 bases fit TRBD1. The CDR3 covers 14 residues. With 3 bases clipped from V and 2 bases from J, the junction kept 5 bases outside the gene matches. Germline V lookup: CDR1 SQVTM, CDR2 ANQGSEA. CDR3 sequence: CSVEDRQGNYGYTF. The CDR3 DNA reads TGCAGCGTTGAGGACCGACAGGGGAACTATGGCTACACCTTC.